The 22 T cell receptor beta chains given below trace back to one sample, sequenced in a study of shared clonotypes between healthy human individuals. Some clones are missing from TCRdb's copy, which holds only in-frame ones; the method was immunoSEQ multiplex PCR. The top ten hold approximately 1.3% of the sample, which has over a million clones, about 75% seen once. The specimen was memory CD4+ T cells sorted from blood. Subset indicated: CD45RA-negative fraction. These receptors were obtained from a man aged 18-30 years in good health.

This sequence joins TRBV5-1 and TRBJ2-6; D uncertain. Germline values: CDR1 SGHRS, CDR2 YFSETQ. Trimming removed 0 bases from V and 2 bases from J, with 6 bases in between. The CDR3 consists of 15 residues. The CDR3 is CASSLDVAGANVLTF. The CDR3 region has the DNA TGCGCCAGCAGCTTGGATGTGGCTGGGGCCAACGTCCTGACTTTC.

This clone showed up just a few times. V gene TRBV5-6 combines with J gene TRBJ1-4; D might be TRBD1 (5 bases). Trimming stripped 0 bases from V and 8 bases from J, with 11 bases between. Germline assignment: CDR1 SGHDT and CDR2 YYEEEE. CDR3 length: 14 residues. For the CDR3, the DNA is TGTGCCAGCAGCTTGGGAGTCTGGGGGGAAAAACTGTTTTTT. This sequence encodes CASSLGVWGEKLFF. Combining the CDR3 with reference TRBV5-6 and TRBJ1-4 gives the whole variable domain DAGVTQSPTHLIKTRGQQVTLRCSPKSGHDTVSWYQQALGQGPQFIFQYYEEEERQRGNFPDRFSGHQFPNYSSELNVNALLLGDSALYLCASSLGVWGEKLFFGSGTQLSVL.

This clone was detected only a few times. The chain has TRBV11-1 and TRBJ2-3, with 7 bases lining up with TRBD2. J lost 2 bases, V lost 3 bases, and 8 bases had no gene match. The CDR3 is 16 residues long. Germline CDR1 and CDR2: SGHAT and FQDESV (reference sequence). The DNA for the CDR3 is TGTGCCAGCAGCTTTTCCGGGGGGTCCCCCACAGATACGCAGTATTTT. Amino acid sequence: CASSFSGGSPTDTQYF. Supplemented by reference TRBV11-1 and TRBJ2-3, the full variable domain reads EAEVAQSPRYKITEKSQAVAFWCDPISGHATLYWYRQILGQGPELLVQFQDESVVDDSQLPKDRFSAERLKGVDSTLKIQPAELGDSAMYLCASSFSGGSPTDTQYFGPGTRLTVL.

This clone was detected only a few times. The chain employs TRBV28 and TRBJ1-2; D is uncertain. This CDR3 has 13 residues. In germline, CDR1 is MDHEN, CDR2 SYDVKM. The V gene lost 5 bases and the J gene lost 4 bases, with 11 bases spanning the gap. The CDR3 bases are TGTGCCAGCAGTGCGTCGCGTGGCTATGGCTACACCTTC. As protein: CASSASRGYGYTF.

V usage is TRBV30 and J usage is TRBJ2-3; 7 bases align to TRBD1. Germline loops: CDR1 GTSNPN, CDR2 SVGIG (reference sequence). V lost 1 base, J lost 1 base, and 5 bases stayed unmatched. CDR3 length equals 15 residues. The CDR3 sequence is CAWSAHRGGTDTQYF. CDR3 in DNA: TGTGCCTGGAGTGCCCACAGGGGCGGCACAGATACGCAGTATTTT.

This clone was counted ten times or more. The rearrangement joins TRBV6-1 to TRBJ2-7; D gene unclear. This CDR3 contains 11 residues. Trimming took off 5 bases at V and 6 bases at J, with 8 bases between the two ends. Germline-derived CDR1 and CDR2 are MNHNS and SASEGT. CDR3 in DNA: TGTGCCAGCAGTTCCGTGCCCGAGCAGTACTTC. Translation gives CASSSVPEQYF.

A remark on this clone: Other DNA sequences in this sample translate to the same CDR3. The chain recombines TRBV5-1 with TRBJ1-1, with a tentative D call TRBD1 (5 bases). The CDR3 has 13 residues. V lost 2 bases to trimming and J lost 2 bases, with 7 bases between them. Germline V lookup: CDR1 SGHRS, CDR2 YFSETQ. CDR3 bases: TGCGCCAGCAGCTTTCAGGGTAACACTGAAGCTTTCTTT. It specifies CASSFQGNTEAFF.

This clone was detected only a few times. The CDR3 bases are TGTGCCAGTAGTATAAGCCCGGGTCGAAAGAGCTCCTATAATTCACCCCTCCACTTT. Its translation is CASSISPGRKSSYNSPLHF. The chain is built from TRBV19 and TRBJ1-6; D unresolved. Germline assignment: CDR1 LNHDA and CDR2 SQIVND (reference sequence). This CDR3 contains 19 residues. V shed 2 bases and J shed 0 bases, with 17 bases lying between them. Looking up the rest from reference TRBV19 and TRBJ1-6 gives the full variable domain: DGGITQSPKYLFRKEGQNVTLSCEQNLNHDAMYWYRQDPGQGLRLIYYSQIVNDFQKGDIAEGYSVSREKKESFPLTVTSAQKNPTAFYLCASSISPGRKSSYNSPLHFGNGTRLTVT.

The J gene is TRBJ2-1, the V gene TRBV5-1; 9 bases map to TRBD2. Germline loops: CDR1 SGHRS, CDR2 YFSETQ. Germline trimming cut 0 bases from V and 7 bases from J; bases unmatched to any gene: 8. The CDR3 extends over 16 amino acids. CDR3 in amino acids: CASSLAGREGQNEQFF. The CDR3 nucleotides read TGCGCCAGCAGCTTGGCCGGGCGGGAGGGCCAAAATGAGCAGTTCTTC.

This clone was seen more than once but under ten times. The CDR3 DNA follows: TGCGCCAGCAGCCAACCAACTAGGTATAAGACCCAGTACTTC. It codes for CASSQPTRYKTQYF. The chain recombines TRBV4-1 with TRBJ2-5; the D gene is possibly TRBD2 (5 bases). The germline V and J ends were trimmed by 2 bases and 6 bases, with 13 bases remaining between them. The CDR3 runs 14 residues. CDR1 and CDR2 from the germline V gene are MGHRA and YSYEKL.

The J gene is TRBJ2-7, the V gene TRBV5-6, with TRBD1 identical over 7 bases. CDR1 is SGHDT and CDR2 is YYEEEE in the germline V gene. Trimming cost V 3 bases and J 7 bases; bases outside gene matches: 7. The CDR3 length is 13 residues. The CDR3 reads CASSSQGPGEQYF. CDR3 bases: TGTGCCAGCAGCTCACAGGGGCCAGGGGAGCAGTACTTC.

The rearrangement uses TRBV2 and TRBJ2-1; TRBD2 matches 10 bases. Germline V gene data show CDR1 as SNHLY and CDR2 as FYNNEI. V lost 3 bases to trimming and J lost 9 bases; unmatched junction nucleotides: 8. This CDR3 is 15 amino acids long. DNA of the CDR3: TGTGCCAGCAGTGAGACCAGCGGGAGGGAAATTGAGCAGTTCTTC. Residues: CASSETSGREIEQFF.

This clone was counted a few times. The chain employs TRBV10-2 and TRBJ2-3, with D possibly matching TRBD2 (6 bases). This CDR3 has 16 residues. Germline lookup yields CDR1 WSHSY and CDR2 SAAADI. V dropped 3 bases and J dropped 4 bases, with 17 bases sitting between them. CDR3 bases: TGCGCCAGCAGTGATTGGGGAGGCGAGAGGGCAGATACGCAGTATTTT. Translated: CASSDWGGERADTQYF.

The chain couples TRBV11-2 to TRBJ2-7, with 8 positions matching TRBD2. The CDR3 extends over 14 amino acids. V lost 3 bases to trimming and J lost 2 bases; unmatched junction nucleotides: 3. The germline CDR1 and CDR2 sequences are SGHAT and FQNNGV. CDR3 in DNA: TGTGCCAGCAGCTTTGGACTAGCCACCTACGAGCAGTACTTC. Protein sequence: CASSFGLATYEQYF.

The chain joins TRBV18 to TRBJ2-2; 10 bases are a match to TRBD2. V was pared by 4 bases and J by 4 bases, with 15 bases of the junction left unmatched. Germline CDR1 KGHSH, CDR2 LQKENI. The CDR3 totals 19 residues. CDR3 nucleotide sequence: TGTGCCAGCTCACTTCAAAGGAGCGCTAGCGGGAGTCGCACCGGGGAGCTGTTTTTT. This codes for CASSLQRSASGSRTGELFF.

The chain uses TRBV9 and TRBJ2-3, with 10 bases fitting TRBD2. The V gene's germline CDR1 is SGDLS and CDR2 YYNGEE. Trimming removed 3 bases from V and 1 base from J; junction bases left unmatched: 8. The CDR3 sequence is 17 residues long. The DNA for the CDR3 is TGTGCCAGCAGCGCCCTAGTCGGGACTAGCGGCACAGATACGCAGTATTTT. This codes for CASSALVGTSGTDTQYF.

The chain employs TRBV10-3 and TRBJ2-3, with 13 nucleotides matching TRBD2. V dropped 5 bases and J dropped 4; count of bases not matched to a gene: 3. The germline V gene encodes CDR1 ENHRY and CDR2 SYGVKD. This CDR3 spans 15 amino acids. The CDR3 is CAISWTSGGSDTQYF. CDR3 DNA sequence: TGTGCCATCAGTTGGACTAGCGGGGGTTCAGATACGCAGTATTTT.

The chain uses TRBV7-2 and TRBJ1-2; TRBD1 might be the D (5 bases). The CDR3 extends over 14 amino acids. The ends were cut back, 7 bases at V and 1 base at J, with 13 bases in the middle. Germline V gene lookup returns CDR1 SGHTA and CDR2 FQGNSA. The CDR3 loop is CASIPDRVNYGYTF. The CDR3 DNA sequence: TGTGCCAGCATCCCCGACAGAGTTAACTATGGCTACACCTTC.

This clone was observed a few times. This chain connects TRBV10-3 to TRBJ2-7; TRBD1 agrees at 11 bases. Germline V gene sequence: CDR1 ENHRY, CDR2 SYGVKD. Trimming cost V 7 bases and J 3 bases; bases outside gene matches: 11. The CDR3 is 16 amino acids. CDR3 loop: CAITDSAGTGGYEQYF. CDR3 DNA sequence: TGTGCCATCACCGACTCGGCCGGGACAGGGGGCTACGAGCAGTACTTC.

The CDR3 protein is CASSLGGSSSYEQYF. CDR3 nucleotides: TGTGCCAGCAGTTTAGGGGGGTCTAGCTCCTACGAGCAGTACTTC. This chain joins TRBV28 and TRBJ2-7; a weak D match, TRBD2 (6 bases). Germline loops: CDR1 MDHEN, CDR2 SYDVKM. This CDR3 has 15 residues. Between the trimmed V and J ends, which lost 2 bases and 0 bases, there was a span of 11 bases.

This clone occurred a few times. Being one base from a much bigger clone, this may be a read error. Other DNA sequences within the sample encode an identical CDR3. The J gene is TRBJ2-7, the V gene TRBV5-1; D is uncertain. CDR3 length: 11 residues. Germline V gives CDR1 SGHRS, CDR2 YFSETQ. V was shortened by 5 bases and J by 0 bases, with 3 bases between the two germline ends. The CDR3 is CASSSSYEQYF. The CDR3 DNA reads as TGCGCCAGCAGTTCCTCCTACGAGCAGTACTTC.

The chain combines TRBV6-1 with TRBJ1-6, with a tentative D call TRBD1 (6 bases). CDR1 is MNHNS and CDR2 is SASEGT in the germline V gene. Between the trimmed V and J ends, which lost 10 bases and 1 base, there was a span of 14 bases. This CDR3 is 15 amino acids long. CDR3 sequence: CAILEQGSYNSPLHF. CDR3 bases: TGTGCCATTCTAGAACAGGGATCCTATAATTCACCCCTCCACTTT.